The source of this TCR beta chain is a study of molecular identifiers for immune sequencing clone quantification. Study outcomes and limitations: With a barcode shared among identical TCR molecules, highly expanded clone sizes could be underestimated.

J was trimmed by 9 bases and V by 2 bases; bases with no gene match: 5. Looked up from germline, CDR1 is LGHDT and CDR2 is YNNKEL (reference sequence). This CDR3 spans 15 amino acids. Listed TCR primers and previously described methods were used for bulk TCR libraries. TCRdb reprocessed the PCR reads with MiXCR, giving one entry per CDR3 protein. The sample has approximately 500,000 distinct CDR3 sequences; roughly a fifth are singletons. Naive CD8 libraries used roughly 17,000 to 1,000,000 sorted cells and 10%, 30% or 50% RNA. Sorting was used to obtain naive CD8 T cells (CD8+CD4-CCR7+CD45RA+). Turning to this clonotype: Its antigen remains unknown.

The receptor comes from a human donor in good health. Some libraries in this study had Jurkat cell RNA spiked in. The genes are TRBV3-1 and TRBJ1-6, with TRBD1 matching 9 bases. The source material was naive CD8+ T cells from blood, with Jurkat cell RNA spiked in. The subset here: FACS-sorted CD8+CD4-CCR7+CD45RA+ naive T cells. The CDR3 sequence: CASSQFGTGFSPLHF. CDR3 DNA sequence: TGTGCCAGCAGCCAATTCGGGACAGGGTTTTCACCCCTCCACTTT.